Below are 20 T cell receptor beta chains sequenced from a single sample in a study of tumor-infiltrating lymphocytes in primary liver carcinoma. The tissue used was unsorted bulk material of roughly 17-32 mg. RNA and DNA were co-extracted from it with the AllPrep DNA/RNA mini kit. Starting material of roughly 0.45 ug total RNA yielded TCR beta cDNA via a constant-region primer. It was through three nested multiplex PCR rounds of slightly modified ARM-PCR that TCR beta libraries arose. Amplification in the first two PCR rounds was performed using TRBV1-TRBV30 forward primers and a C-beta reverse primer for approximately 10 cycles each. TCRdb redid the calling of the multiplex PCR reads with MiXCR, one entry per CDR3 protein. The data hold roughly 48,000 distinct CDR3 sequences, with about three quarters observed a single time. Sequenced material: liver tumor tissue from sampling region 3. The subset here: tumor region T3, left-lateral pole. These receptors all come from a man aged 40-55 years with primary liver carcinoma and hepatitis B virus infection.

As regards this clonotype: An end of the junction differs from the germline gene, which may be a read error. The gene calls are TRBV18 and TRBJ2-7; 8 nucleotides line up with TRBD2. CDR1 is KGHSH and CDR2 is LQKENI in the germline V gene. The CDR3 is 15 residues long. CDR3 in amino acids: CACSPNQRESYGQYF. CDR3 DNA: TGTGCCTGCTCACCAAACCAGCGGGAGTCCTACGGGCAGTACTTC.

By sample share, this clonotype is large. The chain combines TRBV29-1 with TRBJ2-1; D call uncertain. This CDR3 is 10 amino acids long. CDR1 is SQVTM, CDR2 ANQGSEA, per germline. V was cut by 7 bases and J by 5 bases, with 6 bases left in between. The CDR3 protein is CSGSDNEQFF. CDR3 in DNA: TGCAGCGGATCGGACAATGAGCAGTTCTTC.

With regard to this clonotype: One junction end does not reproduce the germline sequence, and a read error may be involved. This chain connects TRBV10-3 to TRBJ2-7; D is unclear. The CDR3 totals 14 residues. Germline CDR1 reads ENHRY; CDR2 reads SYGVKD. The CDR3 region has the DNA TGTGCCGTCAGTGAGCGTGGAAAAGAGGACGAGCAGTACTTC. Protein sequence: CAVSERGKEDEQYF.

This clonotype was counted between two and nine times. Because the CDR3 is missing its conserved closing phenylalanine or tryptophan, this is likely a read error. This rearrangement joins TRBV11-2 to TRBJ2-3; D ambiguous. CDR3 size: 15 residues. CDR1 and CDR2 (germline): SGHAT, FQNNGV. Trimming pared 5 bases from V and 0 bases from J, leaving 12 bases between. The CDR3 DNA sequence: TGTGCCAGCAGCATTAAGGCTTCTAGCACAGATACGCAGTATTTA. It is translated as CASSIKASSTDTQYL.

Comment on this clonotype: The conserved phenylalanine or tryptophan normally closing the CDR3 is absent here, so this likely arose from a read error. This chain links TRBV6-5 with TRBJ2-1; TRBD1 might be the D (6 bases). Germline CDR1 and CDR2: MNHEY and SVGAGI. The CDR3 sequence is 13 residues long. The CDR3 region has the DNA TGTGCCAGCAGCAAGACAGGCAACAATGAACAGTTCTCC. Residues: CASSKTGNNEQFS.

This rearrangement joins TRBV5-6 to TRBJ2-7; 7 bases align to TRBD2. Germline CDR1 SGHDT, CDR2 YYEEEE. The V gene end was trimmed by 7 bases and the J gene end by 5 bases; junction bases not matched to a gene: 15. This CDR3 has 15 residues. The CDR3 coding sequence is TGTGCCAGCTGCATGTTAAGCGGGATTGTCCACGAGCAGTACTTC. It codes for CASCMLSGIVHEQYF.

This clonotype occurred once. The chain couples TRBV11-1 to TRBJ2-7; the D gene is possibly TRBD1 (5 bases). V lost 9 bases and J lost 1, with 19 bases in between. This CDR3 is 15 amino acids long. Germline CDR1 and CDR2: SGHAT and FQDESV (reference sequence). The CDR3 nucleotides read TGTGCCAGGTGCTTAGGGGCGACCGTGTCCTACGAGCAGTACTTC. Its translation: CARCLGATVSYEQYF.

A word on this clonotype: At one end, the junction sequence differs from germline, possibly due to a read error. The V gene is TRBV6-2 or TRBV6-3, the J gene TRBJ2-7; D might be TRBD1 (5 bases). This CDR3 has 14 amino acids. The germline V gene has CDR1 MNHEY and CDR2 SVGEGT. CDR3 protein: CTSSSRQSSYERYF. CDR3 DNA: TGTACCAGCAGTTCGCGACAGAGCTCCTACGAGCGGTACTTC.

Of note for this clonotype: A read error may account for a junction end that differs from germline. The chain is built from TRBV4-1 and TRBJ2-4; TRBD1 might be the D (5 bases). The CDR3 spans 19 residues. Per the germline V gene, CDR1 is MGHRA and CDR2 is YSYEKL. CDR3 in amino acids: CAGSQEPPQNEGAKNTQYF. In DNA, the CDR3 is TGCGCCGGCAGCCAAGAGCCCCCTCAAAACGAAGGGGCCAAAAACACTCAGTACTTC.

With respect to this clonotype: One end of the junction does not line up with germline, which may come from a read error. The rearrangement joins TRBV12-3 or TRBV12-4 to TRBJ2-2; TRBD1 agrees at 7 bases. The CDR3 covers 12 residues. CDR3 residues: CVSRTGAGELFF. The CDR3 DNA is TGTGTCAGCAGAACAGGGGCCGGGGAGCTGTTTTTT.

For this clonotype: The final CDR3 position lacks the conserved phenylalanine or tryptophan, pointing to a likely read error. This chain connects TRBV5-1 to TRBJ2-3, with D unclear. Trimming cost V 8 bases and J 5 bases, with 15 bases left between them. CDR3 size: 13 residues. The V gene's germline CDR1 is SGHRS and CDR2 YFSETQ. The CDR3 DNA reads TGCGCCAGTCAACAAGGGCCTGGAGATACGCAGTATTCT. Amino acid sequence: CASQQGPGDTQYS.

Turning to this clonotype: This may be a read error: a much more frequent sequence differs by one nucleotide. The rearrangement links TRBV6-5 to TRBJ2-7; weak D call: TRBD1 (6 bases). CDR3 length: 17 amino acids. The V gene lost 4 bases and the J gene lost 9 bases, with 28 bases spanning the gap. Germline V gives CDR1 MNHEY, CDR2 SVGAGI. The CDR3 nucleotides are TGTGCCAGCAGTTGCCGGGACATCGGTAGGCGAGGGAACAGGCAGTACTTC. This gives the protein CASSCRDIGRRGNRQYF.

On this clonotype itself: A junction end diverges from the germline sequence, so it may reflect a read error. This chain connects TRBV4-2 to TRBJ2-7; perhaps TRBD2 as D (6 bases). The germline CDR1 and CDR2 sequences are LGHNA and YNFKEQ. This CDR3 is 14 amino acids long. CDR3 sequence reads: CASSPGTPAYGQYF. CDR3 DNA sequence: TGTGCCAGCAGCCCTGGGACTCCTGCCTACGGGCAGTACTTC.

Concerning this clonotype itself: Sequence at one end of the junction differs from germline and may be a read error. CDR3 nucleotide sequence: TGCGCAAGCATCTTGCAGGGGGCCCAAGTGGAGACCCAGTACTTC. Translation: CASILQGAQVETQYF. The chain has TRBV5-1 and TRBJ2-5; 8 bases fit TRBD1. The CDR3 is 15 amino acids. Germline-derived CDR1 and CDR2 are SGHRS and YFSETQ.

About this clonotype: At one of its ends the junction is not consistent with the germline gene, which may arise from a read error. This chain connects TRBV6-5 to TRBJ2-1; D remains ambiguous. The CDR3 has 14 residues. CDR1 MNHEY and CDR2 SVGAGI come from the germline V gene. CDR3 protein: CTSSSLVSYNGQFF. The DNA of the CDR3 is TGTACCAGCAGTTCGCTAGTTTCCTACAATGGGCAGTTCTTC.

Remarks on this clonotype: An end of the junction does not agree with germline; a read error may underlie this. This chain uses TRBV14 with TRBJ2-7, with a weak D call TRBD2 (5 bases). Germline CDR1 SGHDN, CDR2 FVKESK. The CDR3 is 14 amino acids. CDR3 amino acids: CASNRTPANYEQYF. CDR3 bases: TGTGCCAGCAACCGGACTCCCGCAAACTACGAGCAATACTTC.

Turning to this clonotype: Mismatch with germline at one junction end may stem from a read error. V gene TRBV11-1 combines with J gene TRBJ2-3; the match to TRBD2 covers 7 bases. There are 16 residues in the CDR3. Germline V CDR1 and CDR2: SGHAT, FQDESV (reference sequence). The DNA for the CDR3 is TGTGCCAGCAGCCTCGGGACTAATACACAAACAGATACGGAGTATTTT. This translates into CASSLGTNTQTDTEYF. The entire variable domain, with the rest obtained from reference TRBV11-1 and TRBJ2-3, is as follows: EAEVAQSPRYKITEKSQAVAFWCDPISGHATLYWYRQILGQGPELLVQFQDESVVDDSQLPKDRFSAERLKGVDSTLKIQPAELGDSAMYLCASSLGTNTQTDTEYFGPGTRLTVL.

Comments on this clonotype: Compared with germline, one end of the junction differs, possibly owing to a read error. J is TRBJ2-7 and V is TRBV6-1, with D perhaps assigned TRBD1 or TRBD2 (5 bases each). The CDR3 has 14 residues. CDR1 and CDR2 from the germline V gene are MNHNS and SASEGT. CDR3 nucleotides: TGTGCCAGCAGCGATGGGGGTAGCTCCTACGAGCAGCACTTC. Translating gives CASSDGGSSYEQHF.

The chain recombines TRBV11-2 with TRBJ2-1, with a weak D call TRBD1 (6 bases). This CDR3 is 14 amino acids long. Germline assignment: CDR1 SGHAT and CDR2 FQNNGV. Trimming pared 9 bases from V and 4 bases from J, leaving 16 bases between. The CDR3: CASSVAGVYNEQFF. The DNA of the CDR3 is TGTGCCAGTAGCGTTGCAGGGGTTTACAATGAGCAGTTCTTC.

Of note for this clonotype: The CDR3 does not end in the conserved phenylalanine or tryptophan, so this is likely a read error. The chain couples TRBV24-1 to TRBJ2-1, with D unresolved. The CDR3 extends over 14 amino acids. Trimming stripped 8 bases from V and 10 bases from J, with 20 bases between. Germline lookup yields CDR1 KGHDR and CDR2 SFDVKD. CDR3 region: CATTDLVGIGEQFI. CDR3 nucleotide sequence: TGTGCCACCACTGACTTAGTTGGGATCGGGGAGCAGTTCATC.